A single sample is the source of the 22 T cell receptor beta chains below, sequenced in a study of CD8 T cells in Susac syndrome. The RNA, 0.5 to 1 ug, was put through reverse transcription using random hexamers. TCRdb re-called the immunoSEQ multiplex PCR reads with MiXCR, one entry per CDR3 protein. The sample has roughly 28,000 distinct CDR3 sequences, roughly 94% seen once. Sequencing was performed on CD8+ T cells from PBMCs. The source is a human donor in good health.

The chain has TRBV20-1 and TRBJ1-1; possible D gene TRBD1, 6 bases. V dropped 7 bases and J dropped 9 bases, with 15 bases sitting between them. Germline CDR1 is DFQATT and CDR2 is SNEGSKA (reference sequence). The length of the CDR3 is 11 residues. The CDR3 DNA sequence: TGCAGTGTCGTAGGGCAGGGGAAAGCTTTCTTT. Translation gives CSVVGQGKAFF.

The chain uses TRBV7-9 and TRBJ1-4; 7 bases agree with TRBD1. V lost 4 bases to trimming and J lost 0 bases; unmatched junction nucleotides: 5. This CDR3 is built from 16 residues. Germline loops: CDR1 SEHNR, CDR2 FQNEAQ (reference sequence). CDR3 sequence: CASSSMTGSTNEKLFF. The CDR3 coding sequence is TGTGCCAGCAGCTCTATGACAGGGTCAACTAATGAAAAACTGTTTTTT. The variable domain in full, with the rest retrieved from reference TRBV7-9 and TRBJ1-4, is DTGVSQNPRHKITKRGQNVTFRCDPISEHNRLYWYRQTLGQGPEFLTYFQNEAQLEKSRLLSDRFSAERPKGSFSTLEIQRTEQGDSAMYLCASSSMTGSTNEKLFFGSGTQLSVL.

The rearrangement joins TRBV6-1 to TRBJ1-1; D unresolved. V dropped 10 bases and J dropped 5 bases, with 11 bases sitting between them. This CDR3 is 11 amino acids long. Germline CDR1 and CDR2: MNHNS and SASEGT. CDR3 region: CATLPLTEAFF. The CDR3 DNA is TGTGCCACCTTACCTCTGACTGAAGCTTTCTTT.

This clonotype was picked up one time. This chain connects TRBV20-1 to TRBJ1-1, with 8 bases matching TRBD1. The germline V gene encodes CDR1 DFQATT and CDR2 SNEGSKA (reference sequence). The length of the CDR3 is 14 residues. After removal of 2 bases from V and 0 bases from J, the junction contained 2 bases not matched to a gene. Here the CDR3 DNA reads TGCAGTGCTAGACAGGACAGGGTGAACACTGAAGCTTTCTTT. Amino acid sequence: CSARQDRVNTEAFF.

This chain links TRBV2 with TRBJ2-7; 11 nucleotides line up with TRBD2. The trim removed 5 bases at V and 3 bases at J, leaving 15 bases unmatched. Germline V gives CDR1 SNHLY, CDR2 FYNNEI. The CDR3 spans 18 residues. The CDR3 loop is CASSTILSSGGTFYEQYF. DNA of the CDR3: TGTGCCAGCAGTACTATACTCTCTAGCGGGGGGACGTTCTACGAGCAGTACTTC.

The V call is TRBV24-1, the J call TRBJ2-3, with unresolved D. Germline CDR1 and CDR2: KGHDR and SFDVKD. V shed 0 bases and J shed 2 bases, with 8 bases lying between them. The CDR3 spans 15 residues. The CDR3 region is CATSDLVRATDTQYF. In nucleotides, the CDR3 is TGTGCCACCAGTGATTTGGTCAGAGCCACAGATACGCAGTATTTT.

This chain connects TRBV7-9 to TRBJ2-7; 7 positions agree with TRBD1. With V trimmed by 4 bases and J by 5 bases, 11 bases remained unmatched. Germline CDR1 SEHNR, CDR2 FQNEAQ (reference sequence). This CDR3 has 15 residues. CDR3 amino acids: CASSSPRQGGHEQYF. The CDR3 region has the DNA TGTGCCAGCAGCTCTCCCCGACAGGGTGGCCACGAGCAGTACTTC.

The chain combines TRBV9 with TRBJ1-2; a weak D match, TRBD1 (6 bases). The CDR3 contains 13 residues. Trimming shortened V by 3 bases and J by 3 bases, and 9 bases separated the two germline ends. From germline, CDR1 is SGDLS and CDR2 YYNGEE. The DNA of the CDR3 is TGTGCCAGCAGCGCCCACAGGGACTATGGCTACACCTTC. Translating gives CASSAHRDYGYTF.

The chain joins TRBV5-4 to TRBJ1-2; TRBD1 might be the D (6 bases). The CDR3 extends over 16 amino acids. The ends were cut back, 4 bases at V and 8 bases at J, with 24 bases in the middle. From germline, CDR1 is SGHNT and CDR2 YYREEE (reference sequence). CDR3 protein: CASSIITAGALPGYTF. The DNA of the CDR3 is TGTGCCAGCAGCATAATAACCGCGGGGGCGCTTCCGGGCTACACCTTC.

The chain is built from TRBV6-5 and TRBJ1-1; the D gene is possibly TRBD1 (6 bases). The CDR3 sequence is 14 residues long. Trimming took off 2 bases at V and 6 bases at J, with 13 bases between the two ends. Germline loops: CDR1 MNHEY, CDR2 SVGAGI. The CDR3 DNA follows: TGTGCCAGCAGTTACGTTAGGGGGAGAGCTGAAGCTTTCTTT. Encoded protein: CASSYVRGRAEAFF.

This chain uses TRBV6-2 or TRBV6-3 with TRBJ1-5; no firm D call. Germline values: CDR1 MNHEY, CDR2 SVGEGT. The CDR3 runs 15 residues. Trimming cost V 9 bases and J 5 bases, with 20 bases left between them. The CDR3 loop reads CASKASMFGDQPQHF. The CDR3 coding sequence is TGTGCCAGTAAGGCGTCCATGTTCGGTGATCAGCCCCAGCATTTT.

The chain combines TRBV19 with TRBJ1-1; 9 bases line up with TRBD1. Per germline, CDR1 LNHDA and CDR2 SQIVND (reference sequence). The J segment lost 5 bases and the V segment lost 5 bases, leaving 6 bases of the junction unmatched. The CDR3 runs to 14 residues. The CDR3 DNA is TGTGCCAGTAGTTGGGGGACAGGGAGAACTGAAGCTTTCTTT. Translated: CASSWGTGRTEAFF.

CDR3 residues: CASSWRLAGLNEQFF. The CDR3 coding sequence is TGTGCCAGCAGTTGGCGGTTAGCGGGGCTCAATGAGCAGTTCTTC. This chain links TRBV6-2 or TRBV6-3 with TRBJ2-1; 8 bases map to TRBD2. V lost 4 bases, J lost 6 bases, and 8 bases stayed unmatched. CDR3 length equals 15 residues. Germline V lookup: CDR1 MNHEY, CDR2 SVGEGT.

This rearrangement joins TRBV12-3 or TRBV12-4 to TRBJ1-2; 9 bases map to TRBD1. This CDR3 region has 13 residues. J was trimmed by 3 bases and V by 6 bases; bases with no gene match: 2. The CDR3, as DNA: TGTGCCAGCAGCGGACAGGGGTACTATGGCTACACCTTC. This gives the protein CASSGQGYYGYTF.

This clonotype was observed a few times. This chain uses TRBV6-1 with TRBJ1-1; no firm D call. The CDR3 runs to 12 residues. The V and J ends lost 5 bases and 6 bases respectively, with 10 bases between them. Germline CDR1 reads MNHNS; CDR2 reads SASEGT. This CDR3 is CASSLRGPEAFF. For the CDR3, the DNA is TGTGCCAGCAGTTTACGGGGTCCTGAAGCTTTCTTT.

This chain links TRBV12-3 or TRBV12-4 with TRBJ2-2; D is undetermined. V was pared by 11 bases and J by 5 bases, with 12 bases between. The CDR3 consists of 12 residues. The CDR3 sequence: CAVSLGTGELFF. CDR3 sequence (DNA): TGTGCCGTCTCACTGGGAACCGGGGAGCTGTTTTTT.

The rearrangement joins TRBV10-2 to TRBJ2-7; D may be TRBD2 (6 bases). Trimming shortened V by 5 bases and J by 4 bases, and 21 bases separated the two germline ends. The length of the CDR3 is 16 residues. Germline CDR1 WSHSY, CDR2 SAAADI. Here the CDR3 reads CASSTTGGEKVYEQYF. CDR3 nucleotide sequence: TGCGCCAGCAGTACGACCGGAGGGGAAAAAGTGTACGAGCAGTACTTC.

The chain links TRBV12-3 or TRBV12-4 to TRBJ1-2; D remains ambiguous. The V end was cut by 5 bases, the J end by 4 bases, with 14 bases between. The length of the CDR3 is 14 residues. The DNA for the CDR3 is TGTGCCAGCAGTCTTGACCTACTCTTCTATGGCTACACCTTC. Translating it yields CASSLDLLFYGYTF.

This chain uses TRBV28 with TRBJ1-5, with D maybe TRBD1 (6 bases). In germline, CDR1 is MDHEN, CDR2 SYDVKM. The CDR3 sequence is 14 residues long. Between the trimmed V and J ends, which lost 4 bases and 7 bases, there was a span of 14 bases. CDR3 bases: TGTGCCAGCAGTTCAACAGGGAGGAAGCAGCCCCAGCATTTT. It is translated as CASSSTGRKQPQHF.

This clonotype was picked up one time. The rearrangement links TRBV12-5 to TRBJ2-1; 8 nucleotides align to TRBD2. The ends lost 1 base at V and 10 bases at J; junction bases unmatched: 6. The CDR3 has 14 amino acids. CDR1 is LGHNT and CDR2 is FRNRAP in the germline V gene. The CDR3 spells CASGLGTSGWEQFF. The CDR3 DNA reads as TGTGCTAGTGGTTTGGGCACTAGCGGATGGGAGCAGTTCTTC.

The chain recombines TRBV7-7 with TRBJ1-2; D is unclear. Germline CDR1 and CDR2: SSHAT and FNYEAQ (reference sequence). The length of the CDR3 is 14 residues. Trimming cost V 3 bases and J 8 bases, with 16 bases left between them. The CDR3 sequence: CASSFPGPREGYTF. CDR3 DNA: TGTGCCAGCAGCTTTCCGGGCCCGAGGGAGGGCTACACCTTC.

A word on this clonotype: Germline and junction disagree at one end, which may indicate a read error. The chain couples TRBV6-2 or TRBV6-3 to TRBJ2-6, with a weak D call TRBD1 (5 bases). The CDR3 is 20 amino acids. The V gene's germline CDR1 is MNHEY and CDR2 SVGEGT. CDR3: CASSYDSGRPLLGGANVLTF. The DNA for the CDR3 is TGTGCCAGCAGTTACGACTCCGGCCGTCCTCTGCTAGGTGGGGCCAATGTCCTGACTTTC.